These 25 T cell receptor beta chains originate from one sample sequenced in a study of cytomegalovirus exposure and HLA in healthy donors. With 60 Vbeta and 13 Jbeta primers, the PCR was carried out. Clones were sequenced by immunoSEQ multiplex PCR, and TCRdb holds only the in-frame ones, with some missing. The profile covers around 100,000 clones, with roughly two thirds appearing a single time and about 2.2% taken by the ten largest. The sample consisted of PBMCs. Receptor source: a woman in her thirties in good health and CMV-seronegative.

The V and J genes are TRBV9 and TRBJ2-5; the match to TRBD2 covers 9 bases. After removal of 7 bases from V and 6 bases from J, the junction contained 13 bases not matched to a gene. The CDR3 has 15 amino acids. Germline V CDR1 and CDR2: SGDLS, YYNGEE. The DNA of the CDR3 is TGTGCCAGCTCCCCCCGGCGGGAGGGCATAAAGACCCAGTACTTC. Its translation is CASSPRREGIKTQYF.

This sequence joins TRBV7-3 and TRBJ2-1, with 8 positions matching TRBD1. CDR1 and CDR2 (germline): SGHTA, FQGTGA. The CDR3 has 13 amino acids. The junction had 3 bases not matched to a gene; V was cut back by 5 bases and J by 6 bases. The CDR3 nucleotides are TGTGCCAGCAGCCCGGGACAGGTCAATGAGCAGTTCTTC. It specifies CASSPGQVNEQFF.

In nucleotides, the CDR3 is TGTGCCAGCAGTAAACAGGGTTCCGGTGGCTACACCTTC. Translating gives CASSKQGSGGYTF. The rearrangement joins TRBV6-1 to TRBJ1-2; weak D call: TRBD1 (6 bases). Trimming removed 5 bases from V and 7 bases from J, with 14 bases in between. This CDR3 contains 13 residues. In germline, CDR1 is MNHNS, CDR2 SASEGT.

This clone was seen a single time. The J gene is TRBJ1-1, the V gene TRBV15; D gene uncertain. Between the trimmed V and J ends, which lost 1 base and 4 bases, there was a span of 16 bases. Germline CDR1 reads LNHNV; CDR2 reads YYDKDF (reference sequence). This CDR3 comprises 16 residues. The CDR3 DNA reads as TGTGCCACCAGCAGAGGCCGGGTTCTAAAGAGCACTGAAGCTTTCTTT. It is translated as CATSRGRVLKSTEAFF.

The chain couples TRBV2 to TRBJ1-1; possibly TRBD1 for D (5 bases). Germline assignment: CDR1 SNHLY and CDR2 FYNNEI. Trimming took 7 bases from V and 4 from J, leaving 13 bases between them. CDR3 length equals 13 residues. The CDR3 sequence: CASTVQAATEAFF. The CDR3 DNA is TGTGCCAGCACCGTACAGGCGGCCACTGAAGCTTTCTTT.

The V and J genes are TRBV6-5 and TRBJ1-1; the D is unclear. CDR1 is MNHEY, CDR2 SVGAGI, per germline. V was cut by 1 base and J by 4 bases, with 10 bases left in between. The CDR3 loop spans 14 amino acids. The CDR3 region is CASSYYLSTTEAFF. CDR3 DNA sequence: TGTGCCAGCAGTTACTATTTGTCTACCACTGAAGCTTTCTTT.

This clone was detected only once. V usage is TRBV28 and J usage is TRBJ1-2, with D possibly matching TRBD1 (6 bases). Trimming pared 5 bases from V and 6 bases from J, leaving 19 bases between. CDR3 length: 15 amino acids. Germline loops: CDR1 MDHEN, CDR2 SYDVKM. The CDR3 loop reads CASSTAWGQRDGYTF. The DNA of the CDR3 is TGTGCCAGCAGTACCGCCTGGGGGCAGCGCGATGGCTACACCTTC.

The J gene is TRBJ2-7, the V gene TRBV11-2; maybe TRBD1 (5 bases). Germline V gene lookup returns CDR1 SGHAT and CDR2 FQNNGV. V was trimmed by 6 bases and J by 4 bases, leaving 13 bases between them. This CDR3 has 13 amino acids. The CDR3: CASRLTGHYEQYF. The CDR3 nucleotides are TGTGCCAGCAGACTCACAGGACATTACGAGCAGTACTTC.

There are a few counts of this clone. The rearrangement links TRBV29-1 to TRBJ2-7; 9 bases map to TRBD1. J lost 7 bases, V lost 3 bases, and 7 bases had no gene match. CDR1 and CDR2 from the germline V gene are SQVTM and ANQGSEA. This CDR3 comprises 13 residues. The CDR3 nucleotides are TGCAGCGTTGAGGAGGACAGGGGTGGAGAGCAGTACTTC. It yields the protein CSVEEDRGGEQYF.

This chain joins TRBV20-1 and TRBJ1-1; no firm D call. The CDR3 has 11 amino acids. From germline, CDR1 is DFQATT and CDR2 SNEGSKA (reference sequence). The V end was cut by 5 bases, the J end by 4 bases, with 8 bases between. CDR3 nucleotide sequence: TGCAGTGCTGGTCCCGGCACTGAAGCTTTCTTT. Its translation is CSAGPGTEAFF.

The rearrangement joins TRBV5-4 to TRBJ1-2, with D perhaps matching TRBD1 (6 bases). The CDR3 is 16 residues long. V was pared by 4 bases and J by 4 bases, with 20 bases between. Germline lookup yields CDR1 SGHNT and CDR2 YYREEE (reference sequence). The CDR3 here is CASSPRGGQRGYGYTF. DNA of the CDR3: TGTGCCAGCAGCCCCCGGGGGGGCCAAAGGGGCTATGGCTACACCTTC.

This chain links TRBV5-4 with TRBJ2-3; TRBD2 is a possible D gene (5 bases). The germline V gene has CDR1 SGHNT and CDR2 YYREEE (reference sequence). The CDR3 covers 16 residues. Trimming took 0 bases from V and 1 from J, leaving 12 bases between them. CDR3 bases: TGTGCCAGCAGCTTGGAATCGGTACTAGGCACAGATACGCAGTATTTT. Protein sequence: CASSLESVLGTDTQYF.

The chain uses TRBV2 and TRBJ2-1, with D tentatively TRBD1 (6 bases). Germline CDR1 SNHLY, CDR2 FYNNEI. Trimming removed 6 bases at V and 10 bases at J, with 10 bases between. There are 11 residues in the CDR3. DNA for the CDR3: TGTGCCAGCAGCTACGGGACAGAGCAGTTCTTC. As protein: CASSYGTEQFF. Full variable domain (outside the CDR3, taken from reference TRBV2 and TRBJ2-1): EPEVTQTPSHQVTQMGQEVILRCVPISNHLYFYWYRQILGQKVEFLVSFYNNEISEKSEIFDDQFSVERPDGSNFTLKIRSTKLEDSAMYFCASSYGTEQFFGPGTRLTVL.

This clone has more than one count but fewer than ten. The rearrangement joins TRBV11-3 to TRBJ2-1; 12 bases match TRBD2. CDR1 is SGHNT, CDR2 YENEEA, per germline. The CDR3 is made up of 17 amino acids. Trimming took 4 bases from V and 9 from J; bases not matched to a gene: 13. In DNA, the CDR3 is TGTGCCAGCAGCTCGAGGACTAGCGGGACGACCTTGAGTGAGCAGTTCTTC. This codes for CASSSRTSGTTLSEQFF.

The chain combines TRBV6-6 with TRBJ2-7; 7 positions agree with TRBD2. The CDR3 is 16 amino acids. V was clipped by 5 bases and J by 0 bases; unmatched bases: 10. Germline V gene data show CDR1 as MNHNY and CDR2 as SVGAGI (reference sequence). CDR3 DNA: TGTGCCAGCAGTCGCGACATAGCGGGCGGCTCCTACGAGCAGTACTTC. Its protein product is CASSRDIAGGSYEQYF.

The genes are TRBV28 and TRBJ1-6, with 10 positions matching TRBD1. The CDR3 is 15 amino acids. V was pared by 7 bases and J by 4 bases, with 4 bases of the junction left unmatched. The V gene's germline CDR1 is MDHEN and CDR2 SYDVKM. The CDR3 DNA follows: TGTGCCAGCAAGGGGACAGGGGAATATAATTCACCCCTCCACTTT. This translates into CASKGTGEYNSPLHF.

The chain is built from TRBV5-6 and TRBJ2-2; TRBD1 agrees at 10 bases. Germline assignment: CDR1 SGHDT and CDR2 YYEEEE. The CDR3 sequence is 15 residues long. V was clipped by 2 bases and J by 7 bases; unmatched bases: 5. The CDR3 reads CASSFETGGGGELFF. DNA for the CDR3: TGTGCCAGCAGCTTTGAGACAGGGGGCGGCGGGGAGCTGTTTTTT.

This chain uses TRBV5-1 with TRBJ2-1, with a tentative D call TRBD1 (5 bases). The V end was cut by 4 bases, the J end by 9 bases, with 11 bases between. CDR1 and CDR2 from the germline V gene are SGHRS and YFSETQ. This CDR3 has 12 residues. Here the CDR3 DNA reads TGCGCCAGCAGCGAAGGGGTTGGTGAGCAGTTCTTC. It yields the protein CASSEGVGEQFF.

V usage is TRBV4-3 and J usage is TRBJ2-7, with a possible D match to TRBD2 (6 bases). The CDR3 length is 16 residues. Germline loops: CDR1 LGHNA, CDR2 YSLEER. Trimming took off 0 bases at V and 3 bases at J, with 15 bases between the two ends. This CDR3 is CASSQERGTPSYEQYF. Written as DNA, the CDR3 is TGCGCCAGCAGCCAAGAGCGCGGGACGCCAAGCTACGAGCAGTACTTC.

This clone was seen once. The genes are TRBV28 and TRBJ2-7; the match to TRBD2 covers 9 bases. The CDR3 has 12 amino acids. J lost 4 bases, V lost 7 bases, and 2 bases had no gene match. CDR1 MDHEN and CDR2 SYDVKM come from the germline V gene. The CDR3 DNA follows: TGTGCCAGCACCCTAGCGGGATACGAGCAGTACTTC. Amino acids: CASTLAGYEQYF.

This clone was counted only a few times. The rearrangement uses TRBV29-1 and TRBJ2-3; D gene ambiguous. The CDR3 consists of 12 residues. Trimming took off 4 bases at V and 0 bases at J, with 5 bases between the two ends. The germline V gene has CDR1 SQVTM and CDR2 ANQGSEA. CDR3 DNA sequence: TGCAGCGTTGCGACTAGCACAGATACGCAGTATTTT. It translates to CSVATSTDTQYF.

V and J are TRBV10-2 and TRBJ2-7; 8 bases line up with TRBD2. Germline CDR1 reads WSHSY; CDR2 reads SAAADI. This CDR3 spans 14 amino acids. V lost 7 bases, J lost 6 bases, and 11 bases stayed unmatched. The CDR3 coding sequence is TGCGCCAGCACGGTAGCAGCGGGAGAGCTCGAGCAGTACTTC. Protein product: CASTVAAGELEQYF.

The CDR3 sequence: CAWSVRVRETQYF. CDR3 in DNA: TGTGCCTGGAGTGTGAGGGTTAGGGAGACCCAGTACTTC. V gene TRBV30 combines with J gene TRBJ2-5, with a weak D call TRBD2 (5 bases). Germline V CDR1 and CDR2: GTSNPN, SVGIG (reference sequence). V lost 0 bases and J 5 bases, leaving 10 bases between the germline ends. The CDR3 length is 13 residues.

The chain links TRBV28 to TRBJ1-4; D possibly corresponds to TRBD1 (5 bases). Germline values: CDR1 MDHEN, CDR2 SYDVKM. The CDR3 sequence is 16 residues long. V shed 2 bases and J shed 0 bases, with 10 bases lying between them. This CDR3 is CASSLGQGSTNEKLFF. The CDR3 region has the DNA TGTGCCAGCAGTTTAGGGCAGGGATCAACTAATGAAAAACTGTTTTTT.

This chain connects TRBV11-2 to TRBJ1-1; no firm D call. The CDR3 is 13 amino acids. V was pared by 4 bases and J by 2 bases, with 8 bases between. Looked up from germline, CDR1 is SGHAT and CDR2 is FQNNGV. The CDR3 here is CASSYTENTEAFF. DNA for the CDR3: TGTGCCAGCAGCTACACCGAAAACACTGAAGCTTTCTTT.